This note documents a single T cell receptor (beta chain) sequence. The sample comes from a study of shared clonotypes between healthy human individuals. The CDR3 runs to 14 residues. J lost 5 bases, V lost 10 bases, and 12 bases had no gene match. Germline CDR1 reads ENHRY; CDR2 reads SYGVKD. All donors were healthy HIV-negative adults lacking recent acute infections or vaccinations. Genomic DNA from unsorted samples was obtained from 83 million or so PBMCs (per sample). The assay was run at deep level. Unsorted PBMC replicate PCRs used approximately 280 ng DNA, tens of thousands of T cell genomes. The table came from immunoSEQ multiplex PCR; TCRdb's copy has only in-frame clones and leaves some out. The sample yields about 490,000 clones, around three quarters seen once.

The sequence derives from a woman aged 40 to 55 in good health. Some clones in this sample may be carry-over from other donors' samples. The chain carries TRBV10-3 and TRBJ2-7, with 9 positions matching TRBD1. The sample consisted of PBMCs. The CDR3 reads CATCDRGDTHEQYF. The CDR3 DNA reads as TGTGCCACGTGTGACAGGGGGGATACACACGAGCAGTACTTC.